What follows are 3 T cell receptor beta chains derived from one specimen sequenced in a study of blood T cell repertoires in COVID-19. Data came from immunoSEQ multiplex PCR; TCRdb stores just in-frame clones and leaves some out. The repertoire has fewer than 350,000 clones, about 90% of them found once; the top ten carry around 2.1%. The sequenced sample consisted of peripheral blood. These receptor sequences come from a woman in her 30s who had recovered from COVID-19.

V and J are TRBV6-2 or TRBV6-3 and TRBJ1-1; 9 bases fit TRBD1. V lost 2 bases and J lost 5; bases outside the gene matches: 18. The germline V gene has CDR1 MNHEY and CDR2 SVGEGT. This CDR3 is built from 19 residues. The CDR3 DNA is TGTGCCAGCAGTTACCCTACGGGACAGGGATACGCAAGGGGGACTGAAGCTTTCTTT. This codes for CASSYPTGQGYARGTEAFF.

The V gene is TRBV18, the J gene TRBJ1-1; possibly TRBD1 for D (6 bases). The CDR3 is made up of 13 amino acids. CDR1 and CDR2 (germline): KGHSH, LQKENI. The V end lost 4 bases, the J end lost 5 bases, and 11 bases lay between the germline ends. As DNA, the CDR3 is TGTGCCAGCTCACGGGGAGGGGGAACTGAAGCTTTCTTT. It is translated as CASSRGGGTEAFF. Filled out from reference TRBV18 and TRBJ1-1, the complete variable domain reads NAGVMQNPRHLVRRRGQEARLRCSPMKGHSHVYWYRQLPEEGLKFMVYLQKENIIDESGMPKERFSAEFPKEGPSILRIQQVVRGDSAAYFCASSRGGGTEAFFGQGTRLTVV.

The CDR3 DNA sequence: TGTGCCAGCAGCCAAGACCGACAGGGCGAGAACACTGAAGCTTTCTTT. Translated: CASSQDRQGENTEAFF. The chain has TRBV4-2 and TRBJ1-1, with 7 bases fitting TRBD1. V shed 0 bases and J 1 base; nucleotides not matched to a gene: 5. The germline gives CDR1 LGHNA, CDR2 YNFKEQ. The length of the CDR3 is 16 residues.